Below are 6 T cell receptor beta chains sequenced from a single sample in a study of blood T cell repertoires in COVID-19. TCRdb keeps only in-frame clones here, not all; method: immunoSEQ multiplex PCR. Of about 230,000 clones listed, about 88% are singletons. The sequencing sample was made of peripheral blood. All receptors derive from a man aged 35-49 years with acute or convalescent COVID-19.

The J gene is TRBJ1-1, the V gene TRBV19; D unresolved. The V gene lost 3 bases and the J gene lost 6 bases, with 14 bases spanning the gap. Germline V gene lookup returns CDR1 LNHDA and CDR2 SQIVND (reference sequence). CDR3 length: 14 amino acids. The CDR3 bases are TGTGCCAGTAGTATGAGTTGGGAGAGGGCTGAAGCTTTCTTT. As protein: CASSMSWERAEAFF.

V and J are TRBV30 and TRBJ1-3, with D perhaps matching TRBD1 (5 bases). V gave up 1 base and J gave up 2 bases, with 6 bases separating them. Germline V gives CDR1 GTSNPN, CDR2 SVGIG (reference sequence). CDR3 length equals 13 residues. The DNA for the CDR3 is TGTGCCTGGAGTGGGGGGGCTGGAAACACCATATATTTT. It is translated as CAWSGGAGNTIYF.

CDR3 loop: CASSLGNQGGTKETQYF. The CDR3 coding sequence is TGTGCCAGCAGCTTAGGGAATCAGGGGGGAACTAAAGAGACCCAGTACTTC. The chain has TRBV11-2 and TRBJ2-5, with D perhaps matching TRBD1 (7 bases). Germline V CDR1 and CDR2: SGHAT, FQNNGV. V was trimmed by 1 base and J by 3 bases, leaving 18 bases between them. CDR3 size: 17 residues.

The CDR3 sequence: CASSLAEGRTEAFF. DNA for the CDR3: TGTGCCAGCAGCTTAGCGGAGGGGCGCACTGAAGCTTTCTTT. V and J are TRBV7-9 and TRBJ1-1, with TRBD1 as a possible D gene (5 bases). This CDR3 is built from 14 residues. Germline V gene data show CDR1 as SEHNR and CDR2 as FQNEAQ (reference sequence). V lost 0 bases, J lost 4 bases, and 9 bases lay in between.

CDR3 nucleotides: TGTGCCAGCAGCCAAGCCTCTAGCGGGATCTCCTACGAGCAGTACTTC. It encodes CASSQASSGISYEQYF. V and J are TRBV14 and TRBJ2-7, with TRBD2 matching over 9 bases. The CDR3 contains 16 residues. Trimming at V came to 1 base and at J to 0 bases, leaving 4 bases not matched to a gene. Germline assignment: CDR1 SGHDN and CDR2 FVKESK. Full variable domain (outside the CDR3, taken from reference TRBV14 and TRBJ2-7): EAGVTQFPSHSVIEKGQTVTLRCDPISGHDNLYWYRRVMGKEIKFLLHFVKESKQDESGMPNNRFLAERTGGTYSTLKVQPAELEDSGVYFCASSQASSGISYEQYFGPGTRLTVT.

The genes are TRBV7-2 and TRBJ1-3, with D unresolved. V shed 4 bases and J shed 0 bases, with 10 bases lying between them. The CDR3 runs to 15 residues. In germline, CDR1 is SGHTA, CDR2 FQGNSA. The CDR3: CASSSERSSGNTIYF. The CDR3 DNA reads as TGTGCCAGCAGCTCAGAAAGAAGCTCTGGAAACACCATATATTTT.